This TCR beta chain was found in a study of blood T cell repertoires in COVID-19. The wider study: PBMCs, B-cell-depleted T cells, or T cells provided the cDNA or gDNA that made up the material.

Measured with immunoSEQ multiplex PCR; TCRdb has only the in-frame clones, and not every one. The sample consists of tens of thousands of clones, about 89% of them appearing once. V gave up 4 bases and J gave up 6 bases, with 16 bases separating them. The CDR3 loop spans 15 amino acids. Germline CDR1 and CDR2: SGHNT and YENEEA. This TCR came from a human donor in a cohort sampled during active COVID-19. Sequencing used peripheral blood. The chain is built from TRBV11-3 and TRBJ2-1, with unresolved D. CDR3 protein: CASSSPARAFNEQFF. CDR3 DNA sequence: TGTGCCAGCAGCTCCCCCGCCAGAGCGTTCAATGAGCAGTTCTTC.